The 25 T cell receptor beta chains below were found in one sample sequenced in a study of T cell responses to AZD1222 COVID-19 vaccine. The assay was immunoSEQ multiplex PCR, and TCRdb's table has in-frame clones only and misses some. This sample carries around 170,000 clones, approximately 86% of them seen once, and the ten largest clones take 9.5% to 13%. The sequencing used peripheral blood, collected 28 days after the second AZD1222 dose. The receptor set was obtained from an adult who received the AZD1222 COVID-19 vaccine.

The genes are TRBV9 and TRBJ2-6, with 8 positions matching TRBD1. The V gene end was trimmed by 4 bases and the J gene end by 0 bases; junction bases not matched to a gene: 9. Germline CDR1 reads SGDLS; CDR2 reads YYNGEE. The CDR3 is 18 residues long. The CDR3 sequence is CASSPSGTGDSGANVLTF. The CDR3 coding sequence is TGTGCCAGCAGCCCAAGTGGGACAGGAGACTCTGGGGCCAACGTCCTGACTTTC.

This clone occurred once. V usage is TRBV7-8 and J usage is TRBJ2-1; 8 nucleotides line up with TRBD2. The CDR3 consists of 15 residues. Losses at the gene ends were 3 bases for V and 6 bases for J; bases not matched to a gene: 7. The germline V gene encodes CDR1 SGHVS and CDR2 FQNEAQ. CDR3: CASSLDSGETNEQFF. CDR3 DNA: TGTGCCAGCAGCTTGGATAGCGGGGAGACCAATGAGCAGTTCTTC.

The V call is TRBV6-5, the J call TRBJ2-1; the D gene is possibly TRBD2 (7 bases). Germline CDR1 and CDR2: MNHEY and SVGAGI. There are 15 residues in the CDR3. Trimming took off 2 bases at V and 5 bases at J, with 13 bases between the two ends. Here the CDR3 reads CASSYRGGDHNEQFF. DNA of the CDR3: TGTGCCAGCAGTTACAGGGGGGGCGATCACAATGAGCAGTTCTTC.

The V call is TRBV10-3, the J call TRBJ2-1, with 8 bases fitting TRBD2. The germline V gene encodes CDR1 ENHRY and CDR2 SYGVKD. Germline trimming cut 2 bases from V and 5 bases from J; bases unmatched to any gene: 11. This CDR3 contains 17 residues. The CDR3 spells CAISEAPGSGAHNEQFF. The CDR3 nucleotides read TGTGCCATCAGTGAGGCACCAGGTAGCGGGGCTCACAATGAGCAGTTCTTC.

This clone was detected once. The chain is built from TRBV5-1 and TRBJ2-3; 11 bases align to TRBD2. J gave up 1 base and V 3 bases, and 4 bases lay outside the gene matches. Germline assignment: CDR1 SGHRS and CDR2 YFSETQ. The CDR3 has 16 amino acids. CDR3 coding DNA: TGCGCCAGCAGCTGGTCTAGCGGGGGGCGCACAGATACGCAGTATTTT. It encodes CASSWSSGGRTDTQYF.

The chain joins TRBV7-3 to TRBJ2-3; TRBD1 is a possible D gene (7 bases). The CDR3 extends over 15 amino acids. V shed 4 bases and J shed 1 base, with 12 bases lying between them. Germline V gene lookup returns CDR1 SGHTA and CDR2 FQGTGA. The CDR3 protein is CASSYSRGGTDTQYF. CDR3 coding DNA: TGTGCCAGCAGCTATTCCAGGGGGGGCACAGATACGCAGTATTTT.

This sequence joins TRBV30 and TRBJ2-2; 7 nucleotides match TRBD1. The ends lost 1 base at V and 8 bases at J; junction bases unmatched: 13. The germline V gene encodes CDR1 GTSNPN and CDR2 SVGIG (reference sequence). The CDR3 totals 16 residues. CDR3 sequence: CAWSGDRSGPLGELFF. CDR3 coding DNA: TGTGCCTGGAGTGGGGACAGAAGCGGACCCCTGGGGGAGCTGTTTTTT.

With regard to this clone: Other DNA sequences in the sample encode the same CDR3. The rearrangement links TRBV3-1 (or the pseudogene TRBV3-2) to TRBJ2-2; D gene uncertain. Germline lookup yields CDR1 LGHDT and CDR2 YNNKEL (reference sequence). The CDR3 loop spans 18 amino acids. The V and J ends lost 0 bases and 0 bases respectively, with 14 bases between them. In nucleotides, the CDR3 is TGTGCCAGCAGCCAAGATAGGCGAGGACCGACGAACACCGGGGAGCTGTTTTTT. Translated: CASSQDRRGPTNTGELFF.

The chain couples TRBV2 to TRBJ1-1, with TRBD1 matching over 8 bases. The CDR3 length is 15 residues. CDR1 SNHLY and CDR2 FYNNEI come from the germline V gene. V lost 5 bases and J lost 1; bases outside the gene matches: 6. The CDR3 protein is CASSPGGAGNTEAFF. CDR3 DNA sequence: TGTGCCAGCAGTCCAGGGGGCGCCGGGAACACTGAAGCTTTCTTT.

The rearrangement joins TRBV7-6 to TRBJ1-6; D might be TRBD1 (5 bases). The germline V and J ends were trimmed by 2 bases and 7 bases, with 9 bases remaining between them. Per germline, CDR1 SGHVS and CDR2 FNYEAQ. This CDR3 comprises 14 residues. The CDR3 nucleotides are TGTGCCAGCAGCTTACAGGGACCAAATTCACCCCTCCACTTT. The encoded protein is CASSLQGPNSPLHF.

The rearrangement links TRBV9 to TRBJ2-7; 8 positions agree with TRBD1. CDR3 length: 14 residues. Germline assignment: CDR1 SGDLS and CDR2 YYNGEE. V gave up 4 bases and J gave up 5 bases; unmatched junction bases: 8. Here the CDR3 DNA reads TGTGCCAGCAGCCCCCGGGACAGGTCCCACGAGCAGTACTTC. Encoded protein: CASSPRDRSHEQYF.

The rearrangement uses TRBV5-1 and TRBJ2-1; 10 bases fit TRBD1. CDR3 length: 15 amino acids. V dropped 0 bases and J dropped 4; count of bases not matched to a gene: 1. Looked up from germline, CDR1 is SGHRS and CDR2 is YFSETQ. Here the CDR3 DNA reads TGCGCCAGCAGCTTGGGACAGGGGGCTTACAATGAGCAGTTCTTC. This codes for CASSLGQGAYNEQFF.

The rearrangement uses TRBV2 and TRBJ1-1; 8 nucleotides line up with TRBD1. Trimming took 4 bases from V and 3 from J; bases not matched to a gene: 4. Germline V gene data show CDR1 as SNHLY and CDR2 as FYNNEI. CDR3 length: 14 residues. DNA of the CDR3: TGTGCCAGCAGTGGCCAGGGGGCTGACACTGAAGCTTTCTTT. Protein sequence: CASSGQGADTEAFF. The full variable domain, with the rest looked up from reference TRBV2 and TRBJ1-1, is EPEVTQTPSHQVTQMGQEVILRCVPISNHLYFYWYRQILGQKVEFLVSFYNNEISEKSEIFDDQFSVERPDGSNFTLKIRSTKLEDSAMYFCASSGQGADTEAFFGQGTRLTVV.

This chain's CDR3 is CASEDIYSYEQYF. The DNA of the CDR3 is TGTGCCAGCGAGGACATTTATTCCTACGAGCAGTACTTC. The V and J genes are TRBV25-1 and TRBJ2-7; perhaps TRBD1 as D (5 bases). Trimming took off 8 bases at V and 1 base at J, with 12 bases between the two ends. CDR1 is MGHDK, CDR2 SYGVNS, per germline. The CDR3 loop spans 13 amino acids.

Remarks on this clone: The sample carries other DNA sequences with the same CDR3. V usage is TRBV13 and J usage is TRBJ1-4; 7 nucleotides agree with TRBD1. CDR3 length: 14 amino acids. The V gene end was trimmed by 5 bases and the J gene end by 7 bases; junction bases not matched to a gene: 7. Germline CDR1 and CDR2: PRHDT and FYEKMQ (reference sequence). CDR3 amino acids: CASSLRQGGEKLFF. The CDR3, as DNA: TGTGCCAGCAGCCTCCGACAGGGTGGTGAAAAACTGTTTTTT.

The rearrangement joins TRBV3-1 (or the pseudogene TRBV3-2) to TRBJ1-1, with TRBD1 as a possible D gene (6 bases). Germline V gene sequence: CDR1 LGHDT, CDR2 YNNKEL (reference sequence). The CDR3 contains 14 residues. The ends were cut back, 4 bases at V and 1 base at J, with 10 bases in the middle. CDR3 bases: TGTGCCAGCAGCCGAGAGGACAGGAACACTGAAGCTTTCTTT. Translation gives CASSREDRNTEAFF.

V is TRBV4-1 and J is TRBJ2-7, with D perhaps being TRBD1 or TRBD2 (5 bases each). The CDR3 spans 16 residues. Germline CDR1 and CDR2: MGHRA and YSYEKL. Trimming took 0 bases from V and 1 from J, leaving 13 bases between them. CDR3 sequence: CASSQDPGRRSYEQYF. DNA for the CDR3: TGCGCCAGCAGCCAAGATCCGGGACGCCGGTCCTACGAGCAGTACTTC.

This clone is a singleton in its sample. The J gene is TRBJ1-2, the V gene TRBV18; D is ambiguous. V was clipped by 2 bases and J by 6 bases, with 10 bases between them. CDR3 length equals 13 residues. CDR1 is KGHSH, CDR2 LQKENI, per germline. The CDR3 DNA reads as TGTGCCAGCTCACCAGTGGCAGCTGATGGCTACACCTTC. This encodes CASSPVAADGYTF.

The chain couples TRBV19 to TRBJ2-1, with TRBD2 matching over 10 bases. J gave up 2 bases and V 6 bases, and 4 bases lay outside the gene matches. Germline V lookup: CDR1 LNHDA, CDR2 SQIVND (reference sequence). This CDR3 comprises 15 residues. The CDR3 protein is CASSPAGGPYNEQFF. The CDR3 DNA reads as TGTGCCAGTAGCCCAGCGGGGGGGCCCTACAATGAGCAGTTCTTC.

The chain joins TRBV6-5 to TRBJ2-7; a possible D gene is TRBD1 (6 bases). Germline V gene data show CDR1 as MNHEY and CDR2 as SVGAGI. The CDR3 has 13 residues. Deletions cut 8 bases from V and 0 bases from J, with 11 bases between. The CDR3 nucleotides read TGTGCCAGCGGACAGAGACTCTCCTACGAGCAGTACTTC. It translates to CASGQRLSYEQYF.

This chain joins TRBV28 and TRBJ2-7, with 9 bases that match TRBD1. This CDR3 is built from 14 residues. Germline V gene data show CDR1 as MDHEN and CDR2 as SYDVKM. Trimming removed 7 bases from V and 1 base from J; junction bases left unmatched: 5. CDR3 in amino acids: CASTRDRASYEQYF. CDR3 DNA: TGTGCCAGCACCAGGGACAGGGCGTCCTACGAGCAGTACTTC. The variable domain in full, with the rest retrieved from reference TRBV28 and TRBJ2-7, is DVKVTQSSRYLVKRTGEKVFLECVQDMDHENMFWYRQDPGLGLRLIYFSYDVKMKEKGDIPEGYSVSREKKERFSLILESASTNQTSMYLCASTRDRASYEQYFGPGTRLTVT.

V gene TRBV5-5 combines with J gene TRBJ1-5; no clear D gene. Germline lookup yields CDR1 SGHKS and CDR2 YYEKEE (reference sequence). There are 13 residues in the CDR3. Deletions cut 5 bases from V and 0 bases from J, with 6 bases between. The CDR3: CASSLHSNQPQHF. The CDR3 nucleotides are TGTGCCAGCAGTCTCCATAGCAATCAGCCCCAGCATTTT.

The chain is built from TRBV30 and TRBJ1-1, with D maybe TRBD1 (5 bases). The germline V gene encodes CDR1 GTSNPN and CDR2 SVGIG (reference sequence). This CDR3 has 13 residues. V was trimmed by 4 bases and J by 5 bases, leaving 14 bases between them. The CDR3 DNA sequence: TGTGCCTGGACGCGGGGCTCGGGGACTGAAGCTTTCTTT. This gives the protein CAWTRGSGTEAFF.

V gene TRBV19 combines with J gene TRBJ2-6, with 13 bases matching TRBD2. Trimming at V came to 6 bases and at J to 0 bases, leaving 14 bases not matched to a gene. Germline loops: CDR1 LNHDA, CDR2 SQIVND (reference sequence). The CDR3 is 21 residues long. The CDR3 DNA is TGTGCCAGTAGCGGACTAGCGGGGGTCCTGGCGGCTCTCTCTGGGGCCAACGTCCTGACTTTC. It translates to CASSGLAGVLAALSGANVLTF.

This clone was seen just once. The CDR3 protein is CASSTTRDSGNTIYF. The CDR3 DNA sequence: TGTGCCAGTAGTACAACACGGGACTCTGGAAACACCATATATTTT. V gene TRBV19 combines with J gene TRBJ1-3, with D uncertain. V lost 4 bases to trimming and J lost 0 bases, with 10 bases between them. This CDR3 has 15 amino acids. Germline CDR1 reads LNHDA; CDR2 reads SQIVND (reference sequence).